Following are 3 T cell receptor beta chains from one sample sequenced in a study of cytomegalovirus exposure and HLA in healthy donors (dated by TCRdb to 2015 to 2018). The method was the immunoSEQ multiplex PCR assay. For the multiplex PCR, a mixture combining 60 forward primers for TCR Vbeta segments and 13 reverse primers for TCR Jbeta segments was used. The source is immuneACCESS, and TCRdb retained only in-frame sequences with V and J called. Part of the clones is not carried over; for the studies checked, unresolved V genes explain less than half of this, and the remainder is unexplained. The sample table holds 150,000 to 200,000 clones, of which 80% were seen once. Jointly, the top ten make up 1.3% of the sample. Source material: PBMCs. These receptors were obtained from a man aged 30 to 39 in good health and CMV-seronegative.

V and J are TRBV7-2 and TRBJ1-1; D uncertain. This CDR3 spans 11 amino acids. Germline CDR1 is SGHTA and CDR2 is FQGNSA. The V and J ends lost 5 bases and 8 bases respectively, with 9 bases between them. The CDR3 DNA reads TGTGCCAGCAGCCCCGTCTCCGAAGCTTTCTTT. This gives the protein CASSPVSEAFF.

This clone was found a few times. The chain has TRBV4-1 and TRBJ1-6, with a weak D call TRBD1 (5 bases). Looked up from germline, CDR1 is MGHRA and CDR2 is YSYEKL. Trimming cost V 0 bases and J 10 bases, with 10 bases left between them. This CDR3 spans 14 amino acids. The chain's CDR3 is CASSQEGVGSPLHF. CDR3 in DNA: TGCGCCAGCAGCCAAGAAGGGGTAGGCTCACCCCTCCACTTT.

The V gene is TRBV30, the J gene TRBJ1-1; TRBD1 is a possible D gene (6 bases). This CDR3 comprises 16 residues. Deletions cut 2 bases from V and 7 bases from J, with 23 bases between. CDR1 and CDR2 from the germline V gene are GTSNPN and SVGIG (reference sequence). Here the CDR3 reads CAWSLTMFGTTNEAFF. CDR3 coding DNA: TGTGCCTGGAGTCTGACTATGTTCGGGACAACTAATGAAGCTTTCTTT.